A selection of T cell receptor beta chains follows, all from one sample in a study of T-cell reconstitution after alpha-beta-depleted transplantation in children. One entry per CDR3 protein results from TCRdb running MiXCR on the PCR reads. In the table there are roughly 89,000 distinct CDR3 sequences, 10% to 15% of which are singletons. This material consisted of PBMCs from the stem cell graft donor, taken from the stem cell graft. Every receptor here comes from a human donor who donated a stem cell graft to a child with inherited bone marrow failure. Each CDR3 is given with its conserved first and last residue. Fields, in order: clone size, V gene, D gene, J gene, CDR3 DNA, CDR3 protein. The D gene is left open where the match is weak. Some rows have no size entry. The others give once, few or many, or a class for an expanded clone.

size: .
V: TRBV2
D: .
J: TRBJ1-6
DNA: TGTGCCAGCAGCACCGGGACAATGAATTCACCCCTCCACTTT
CDR3: CASSTGTMNSPLHF

size: many
V: TRBV7-2
D: TRBD2
J: TRBJ2-3
DNA: TGTGCCAGCAGCCCTTGGACTAGCGGCACAGATACGCAGTATTTT
CDR3: CASSPWTSGTDTQYF

size: many
V: TRBV9
D: .
J: TRBJ1-4
DNA: TGTGCCAGCAGCGCTGGACCATCTAATGAAAAACTGTTTTTT
CDR3: CASSAGPSNEKLFF

size: many
V: TRBV20-1
D: TRBD1
J: TRBJ1-5
DNA: TGCAGTGCTTTGGGACAGATTAACAATCAGCCCCAGCATTTT
CDR3: CSALGQINNQPQHF

size: many
V: TRBV20-1
D: TRBD1
J: TRBJ1-5
DNA: TGCAGTTCACGAACCGGGACAGGGGGGCAGCCCCAGCATTTT
CDR3: CSSRTGTGGQPQHF

size: .
V: TRBV20-1
D: TRBD1
J: TRBJ1-5
DNA: TGCAGTGCTTACGACAGGGATCAGCCCCAGCATTTT
CDR3: CSAYDRDQPQHF

size: many
V: TRBV6-1
D: .
J: TRBJ2-3
DNA: TGTGCCAGCCCTGCCGAGAGAGATACGCAGTATTTT
CDR3: CASPAERDTQYF

size: many
V: TRBV5-1
D: TRBD1
J: TRBJ1-2
DNA: TGCGCCAGCAGCTCGACCGGGACAGGGGAAGCTAACTATGGCTACACCTTC
CDR3: CASSSTGTGEANYGYTF

size: few
V: TRBV2
D: TRBD1
J: TRBJ2-3
DNA: TGTGCCACCCAGGACAGGCCTAGCACAGATACTCAGTATTTT
CDR3: CATQDRPSTDTQYF

size: many
V: TRBV7-8
D: .
J: TRBJ2-7
DNA: TGTGCCAGCAGCTTAGGATCGGACACCTACGAGCAGTACTTC
CDR3: CASSLGSDTYEQYF

size: many
V: TRBV6-5
D: TRBD1
J: TRBJ1-1
DNA: TGTGCCAGCAGTTCCGCGACAGGGGGCACTGAAGCTTTCTTT
CDR3: CASSSATGGTEAFF

size: many
V: TRBV28
D: TRBD1
J: TRBJ1-4
DNA: TGTGCCAGCTTAACTCAGGGGGCGGATGGAAAACTGTTTTTT
CDR3: CASLTQGADGKLFF

size: many
V: TRBV11-2
D: .
J: TRBJ2-7
DNA: TGTGCCAGCAGCTTTGCGGAGACCACCAAGTACTTC
CDR3: CASSFAETTKYF

size: many
V: TRBV20-1
D: .
J: TRBJ2-3
DNA: TGCAGTGCTAGAGCCCTAGACATACTGTGGACAGATACGCAGTATTTT
CDR3: CSARALDILWTDTQYF

size: many
V: TRBV9
D: .
J: TRBJ1-1
DNA: TGTGCCAGCAGCGTAGCCCCGAACACTGAAGCTTTCTTT
CDR3: CASSVAPNTEAFF

size: many
V: TRBV20-1
D: TRBD1
J: TRBJ1-5
DNA: TGCAGTGGGACGGACAGGGTCAATCAGCCCCAGCATTTT
CDR3: CSGTDRVNQPQHF

size: .
V: TRBV7-9
D: .
J: TRBJ1-5
DNA: TGTGCCAGCAGCCCCGGGAATAGCAATCAGCCCCAGCATTTT
CDR3: CASSPGNSNQPQHF

size: many
V: TRBV4-3
D: TRBD2
J: TRBJ2-3
DNA: TGCGCCAGCAGCCAAGGGTTTATAGCGGGATCCACAGATACGCAGTATTTT
CDR3: CASSQGFIAGSTDTQYF

size: .
V: TRBV7-2
D: .
J: TRBJ2-1
DNA: TGTGCCAGCAGCTTAGCGGCGGGGCGGTTCTACAATGAGCAGTTCTTC
CDR3: CASSLAAGRFYNEQFF

size: .
V: TRBV12-3/TRBV12-4
D: .
J: TRBJ1-1
DNA: TGTGCCAGCAGTCCCCTGGGGGAAGCTTTCTTT
CDR3: CASSPLGEAFF

size: many
V: TRBV12-3/TRBV12-4
D: TRBD1
J: TRBJ2-1
DNA: TGTGCCAGCAGTTCCGGGACAGGGACCCACAATGAGCAGTTCTTC
CDR3: CASSSGTGTHNEQFF

size: many
V: TRBV7-6
D: .
J: TRBJ1-1
DNA: TGTGCCAGCAGCTTAGAGCCGGGGGCAGGGAACACTGAAGCTTTCTTT
CDR3: CASSLEPGAGNTEAFF

size: many
V: TRBV11-1
D: TRBD2
J: TRBJ2-1
DNA: TGTGCCAGCAGCCATCTAGCGGGGAATGAGCAGTTCTTC
CDR3: CASSHLAGNEQFF

size: .
V: TRBV12-1
D: .
J: TRBJ2-7
DNA: TGTGCCAGCAGTTTGGGCAAGCCCTACGAGCAGTACTTC
CDR3: CASSLGKPYEQYF

size: many
V: TRBV18
D: TRBD1
J: TRBJ1-1
DNA: TGTGCCAGCTCACCAGAGGGACAGGGAACTTCGGCTTTCTTT
CDR3: CASSPEGQGTSAFF

size: many
V: TRBV20-1
D: .
J: TRBJ1-2
DNA: TGCAGTGCTCCAACAAGTTTCTATGGCTACACCTTC
CDR3: CSAPTSFYGYTF

size: many
V: TRBV29-1
D: .
J: TRBJ1-1
DNA: TGCAGCGTTGAAGATCTTATCAGGGGTACTTTCTTT
CDR3: CSVEDLIRGTFF

size: .
V: TRBV4-3
D: .
J: TRBJ2-3
DNA: TGCGCCAGCAGCCCCCTAGGGCGGGTGACTAGCACAGATACGCAGTATTTT
CDR3: CASSPLGRVTSTDTQYF

size: many
V: TRBV5-1
D: .
J: TRBJ2-1
DNA: TGCGCCAGCAGCCAACCTAGCAATGAGCAGTTCTTC
CDR3: CASSQPSNEQFF

size: many
V: TRBV7-2
D: .
J: TRBJ1-5
DNA: TGTGCCAGCAGCTTCAGGGTGGAGCAGCCCCAGCATTTT
CDR3: CASSFRVEQPQHF

size: once
V: TRBV21-1
D: .
J: TRBJ2-7
DNA: TGTGCCAGCAGCAAATGTTGGGGAGCGACCCCCCGACGGGGCGAGCAGTACTTC
CDR3: CASSKCWGATPRRGEQYF

size: many
V: TRBV15
D: TRBD2
J: TRBJ2-7
DNA: TGTGCCACCAGCCCCTCCGGTCCGGGGGGCGAGCAGTACTTC
CDR3: CATSPSGPGGEQYF

size: .
V: TRBV6-1
D: .
J: TRBJ2-1
DNA: TGTGCCAGCAGTGAAGGGTCCCACAATGAGCAGTTCTTC
CDR3: CASSEGSHNEQFF

size: many
V: TRBV28
D: .
J: TRBJ2-5
DNA: TGTGCCAGCGGAAACAGGGTCCGGGAGACCCAGTACTTC
CDR3: CASGNRVRETQYF

size: many
V: TRBV20-1
D: .
J: TRBJ2-2
DNA: TGCAGTGCTAGAGATATTACGGCGACCGGGGAGCTGTTTTTT
CDR3: CSARDITATGELFF

size: many
V: TRBV20-1
D: TRBD1
J: TRBJ1-5
DNA: TGCATTGCTGTCAGGGGGAGAGATCAGCCCCAGCATTTT
CDR3: CIAVRGRDQPQHF

size: many
V: TRBV20-1
D: .
J: TRBJ1-2
DNA: TGCAGTGCTAGAGAGGACAGAAACTATGGCTACACCTTC
CDR3: CSAREDRNYGYTF

size: many
V: TRBV5-1
D: .
J: TRBJ2-5
DNA: TGCGCCAGCACCTGGGAAGGGGGGCCGGAGACCCAGTACTTC
CDR3: CASTWEGGPETQYF

size: many
V: TRBV10-3
D: TRBD2
J: TRBJ2-4
DNA: TGTGCCATCAGTCCTACTAGCGGGGCGGCCAAAAACATTCAGTACTTC
CDR3: CAISPTSGAAKNIQYF

size: .
V: TRBV29-1
D: TRBD2
J: TRBJ2-7
DNA: TGCAGCGTTGATAGCGGGAGTCCCTACGAGCAGTACTTC
CDR3: CSVDSGSPYEQYF

size: many
V: TRBV5-1
D: .
J: TRBJ1-1
DNA: TGCGCCAGCTGGAAGGACGGAATGAACACTGAAGCTTTCTTT
CDR3: CASWKDGMNTEAFF

size: many
V: TRBV27
D: .
J: TRBJ2-7
DNA: TGTGCCAGCAGTCCCATAGGAGCTCCTCAGCAGTACTTC
CDR3: CASSPIGAPQQYF

size: many
V: TRBV7-2
D: TRBD1
J: TRBJ2-7
DNA: TGTGCCAGCAGCCCCCCCCGACAGGGTTTAAGTTCGAACGAGCAGTACTTC
CDR3: CASSPPRQGLSSNEQYF

size: few
V: TRBV12-3/TRBV12-4
D: TRBD2
J: TRBJ2-1
DNA: TGTGCCAGCAGACGGGAGGCCTCCTACAATGAGCAGTTCTTC
CDR3: CASRREASYNEQFF

size: many
V: TRBV7-3
D: TRBD1
J: TRBJ2-1
DNA: TGTGCCAGCAGCCCGAGGGACAGTAAGTACAATGAGCAGTTCTTC
CDR3: CASSPRDSKYNEQFF

size: many
V: TRBV5-6
D: .
J: TRBJ1-2
DNA: TGTGCCAGCACCCCTCTCACCGGGTATGGCAATAGCTATGGCTACACCTTC
CDR3: CASTPLTGYGNSYGYTF

size: many
V: TRBV12-3/TRBV12-4
D: .
J: TRBJ2-3
DNA: TGTGCCAGCACCCTTCCCGGCGGGGCTAGCACAGATACGCAGTATTTT
CDR3: CASTLPGGASTDTQYF

size: many
V: TRBV29-1
D: TRBD1
J: TRBJ2-1
DNA: TGCAGCGTTGAATCTCGCAGGGGGCGCAATGAGCAGTTCTTC
CDR3: CSVESRRGRNEQFF

size: many
V: TRBV29-1
D: .
J: TRBJ2-6
DNA: TGCAGCGTTGACGGGGGTTCCCTCTCTGGGGCCAACGTCCTGACTTTC
CDR3: CSVDGGSLSGANVLTF

size: many
V: TRBV5-1
D: TRBD1
J: TRBJ2-5
DNA: TGCGCCAGCAGCGGACAGGGCCAAGAGACCCAGTACTTC
CDR3: CASSGQGQETQYF

size: many
V: TRBV7-9
D: .
J: TRBJ1-1
DNA: TGTGCCAGCAGCGGCGAGTGGGGAGAAGCTTTCTTT
CDR3: CASSGEWGEAFF

size: many
V: TRBV6-4
D: TRBD2
J: TRBJ2-3
DNA: TGTGCCAGCAGACGGACTAGCGGGACAGATACGCAGTATTTT
CDR3: CASRRTSGTDTQYF

size: many
V: TRBV6-5
D: .
J: TRBJ2-7
DNA: TGTGCCAGCAGTTCCCAAGGTCTGTACGAGCAGTACTTC
CDR3: CASSSQGLYEQYF

size: many
V: TRBV7-2
D: TRBD1
J: TRBJ2-3
DNA: TGTGCCAGCAGCCCCTGGACAGGTTCCACAGATACGCAGTATTTT
CDR3: CASSPWTGSTDTQYF

size: many
V: TRBV5-1
D: TRBD1
J: TRBJ2-7
DNA: TGCGCCAGCAGCCTGGGGCCCTCGACAGGGCCCATGGCCTACGAGCAGTACTTC
CDR3: CASSLGPSTGPMAYEQYF

size: .
V: TRBV20-1
D: .
J: TRBJ2-7
DNA: TGCAGTGCTAGAGAGCGGGATTCCTCGCTCGAGCAGTACTTC
CDR3: CSARERDSSLEQYF